These T cell receptor beta chains were read from a single sample in a study of blood T cell repertoires in COVID-19. The table came from immunoSEQ multiplex PCR; TCRdb's copy has only in-frame clones and leaves some out. There are 150,000 to 180,000 clones in the sample; roughly 80% occur only once, and approximately 32% lies in the top ten. Material: peripheral blood. These receptors all stem from a woman aged 60-70 years with acute or convalescent COVID-19. CDR3s include the opening cysteine and the closing phenylalanine or tryptophan. The D gene is left open where the match is weak. Clone size is not always given. Where it is, it says once, few, many or a class for expanded clones.

CDR3nt: TGTGCCACCAGCAGAACAAGGACAGGGCGCACAGATACGCAGTATTTT; CDR3aa: CATSRTRTGRTDTQYF; d_gene: TRBD1; abundance: .; v_gene: TRBV24-1; j_gene: TRBJ2-3
CDR3nt: TGTGCCAGCAGTTTATCCGGCGGAAACGAGCAGTACTTC; CDR3aa: CASSLSGGNEQYF; d_gene: .; abundance: .; v_gene: TRBV28; j_gene: TRBJ2-7
CDR3nt: TGTGCCAGCAGTTTCCATAGCACGGTGAACACTGAAGCTTTCTTT; CDR3aa: CASSFHSTVNTEAFF; d_gene: .; abundance: .; v_gene: TRBV6-2/TRBV6-3; j_gene: TRBJ1-1
CDR3nt: TGCAGCGTTGGCCAAGGGGGGGGCACCAACTATGGCTACACCTTC; CDR3aa: CSVGQGGGTNYGYTF; d_gene: .; abundance: .; v_gene: TRBV29-1; j_gene: TRBJ1-2
CDR3nt: TGTGCCAGCAGTTTTACAGGGGGAAACATTCAGTACTTC; CDR3aa: CASSFTGGNIQYF; d_gene: TRBD1; abundance: .; v_gene: TRBV28; j_gene: TRBJ2-4
CDR3nt: TGTGCCAGCAGTTACTCCGGGACCTATAATTCACCCCTCCACTTT; CDR3aa: CASSYSGTYNSPLHF; d_gene: .; abundance: .; v_gene: TRBV6-5; j_gene: TRBJ1-6
CDR3nt: TGTGCCAGCAGTCGTAGGGGCGGGGGTGTCACCGGGGAGCTGTTTTTT; CDR3aa: CASSRRGGGVTGELFF; d_gene: TRBD2; abundance: once; v_gene: TRBV11-3; j_gene: TRBJ2-2
CDR3nt: TGTGCCAGCAGTTTTACCGGGACTAGCTACAATGAGCAGTTCTTC; CDR3aa: CASSFTGTSYNEQFF; d_gene: TRBD2; abundance: once; v_gene: TRBV2; j_gene: TRBJ2-1
CDR3nt: TGTGCCAGCAGCCCACTAAGGCGGGGCTGGGGCGGCTACACCTTC; CDR3aa: CASSPLRRGWGGYTF; d_gene: .; abundance: few; v_gene: TRBV7-9; j_gene: TRBJ1-2
CDR3nt: TGTGCCAGCAGCCAAGGAAGCTTAGCGGGGATCACAGATACGCAGTATTTT; CDR3aa: CASSQGSLAGITDTQYF; d_gene: TRBD2; abundance: .; v_gene: TRBV4-2; j_gene: TRBJ2-3
CDR3nt: TGCGCCAGCAGCTTTCCGTCAGATACGCAGTATTTT; CDR3aa: CASSFPSDTQYF; d_gene: .; abundance: once; v_gene: TRBV5-1; j_gene: TRBJ2-3
CDR3nt: TGCGCCAGCAGCTTGGCCGGGGGGTGGACTGAAGCTTTCTTT; CDR3aa: CASSLAGGWTEAFF; d_gene: .; abundance: few; v_gene: TRBV5-1; j_gene: TRBJ1-1
CDR3nt: TGTGCCAGCAGCGCAGGGGGCAACACTGAAGCTTTCTTT; CDR3aa: CASSAGGNTEAFF; d_gene: TRBD1; abundance: .; v_gene: TRBV7-2; j_gene: TRBJ1-1
CDR3nt: TGTGCCAGCAGCTTGGAAGCAGGGTCAAACTATGGCTACACCTTC; CDR3aa: CASSLEAGSNYGYTF; d_gene: .; abundance: .; v_gene: TRBV5-5; j_gene: TRBJ1-2
CDR3nt: TGTGCCAGCAGCTTAGCGGGAGGGGGCACTGAAGCTTTCTTT; CDR3aa: CASSLAGGGTEAFF; d_gene: .; abundance: .; v_gene: TRBV7-9; j_gene: TRBJ1-1
CDR3nt: TGTGCCAGCAGCTTGTGGGCTAGCGCAAACACCGGGGAGCTGTTTTTT; CDR3aa: CASSLWASANTGELFF; d_gene: .; abundance: .; v_gene: TRBV7-3; j_gene: TRBJ2-2
CDR3nt: TGTGCCAGCAGTTACTCGGAACACGGGGGGGCCCCCCAAGAGACCCAGTACTTC; CDR3aa: CASSYSEHGGAPQETQYF; d_gene: TRBD2; abundance: .; v_gene: TRBV6-2/TRBV6-3; j_gene: TRBJ2-5
CDR3nt: TGTGCCTGGAGGGCCAGTTTTAATCAGCCCCAGCATTTT; CDR3aa: CAWRASFNQPQHF; d_gene: .; abundance: .; v_gene: TRBV30; j_gene: TRBJ1-5
CDR3nt: TGTGCCTTGGTCATTGGGGGGGCCGAGACCCAGTACTTC; CDR3aa: CALVIGGAETQYF; d_gene: .; abundance: once; v_gene: TRBV30; j_gene: TRBJ2-5
CDR3nt: TGTGCCATCAGTGGGACAGGGGTCCGCTACGAGCAGTACTTC; CDR3aa: CAISGTGVRYEQYF; d_gene: TRBD1; abundance: .; v_gene: TRBV10-3; j_gene: TRBJ2-7
CDR3nt: TGTGCCAGCAGCCCAGGGCAGGGGGCAGGGGACCAGCCCCAGCATTTT; CDR3aa: CASSPGQGAGDQPQHF; d_gene: TRBD1; abundance: .; v_gene: TRBV7-9; j_gene: TRBJ1-5
CDR3nt: TGTGCCACTACCGGACAGGTCTTTAGCAATCAGCCCCAGCATTTT; CDR3aa: CATTGQVFSNQPQHF; d_gene: TRBD1; abundance: .; v_gene: TRBV19; j_gene: TRBJ1-5
CDR3nt: TGCGCCAGCAGCCCTACAGGTTCTACCTACGAGCAGTACTTC; CDR3aa: CASSPTGSTYEQYF; d_gene: .; abundance: .; v_gene: TRBV5-1; j_gene: TRBJ2-7
CDR3nt: TGTGCCAGCCGCAAAGACAGGACCACAGATACGCAGTATTTT; CDR3aa: CASRKDRTTDTQYF; d_gene: .; abundance: .; v_gene: TRBV6-5; j_gene: TRBJ2-3
CDR3nt: TGTGCCAGCTCATCCCCGCCGGCTAACTATGGCTACACCTTC; CDR3aa: CASSSPPANYGYTF; d_gene: .; abundance: few; v_gene: TRBV18; j_gene: TRBJ1-2
CDR3nt: TGTGCCTGGAGTGTGCAGGGGGGCCAGCCCCAGCATTTT; CDR3aa: CAWSVQGGQPQHF; d_gene: TRBD1; abundance: .; v_gene: TRBV30; j_gene: TRBJ1-5
CDR3nt: TGCGCCAGCAGCTTGATCGCGGGAGGAAACACTGAAGCTTTCTTT; CDR3aa: CASSLIAGGNTEAFF; d_gene: .; abundance: .; v_gene: TRBV5-1; j_gene: TRBJ1-1
CDR3nt: TGTGCCAGCAGCTTGGACAGGGGAAATGGTTCACCCCTCCACTTT; CDR3aa: CASSLDRGNGSPLHF; d_gene: TRBD1; abundance: .; v_gene: TRBV7-3; j_gene: TRBJ1-6
CDR3nt: TGTGCCAGCAGCGCGACTAGCTCAGTCTACAATGAGCAGTTCTTC; CDR3aa: CASSATSSVYNEQFF; d_gene: TRBD2; abundance: .; v_gene: TRBV11-2; j_gene: TRBJ2-1
CDR3nt: TGTGCCAGCAGCTCGACAGGGGAGTATGGCTACACCTTC; CDR3aa: CASSSTGEYGYTF; d_gene: TRBD1; abundance: .; v_gene: TRBV12-3/TRBV12-4; j_gene: TRBJ1-2
CDR3nt: TGTGCCAGCAGCCCCACACAGTTATCACCCCTCCACTTT; CDR3aa: CASSPTQLSPLHF; d_gene: .; abundance: .; v_gene: TRBV12-3/TRBV12-4; j_gene: TRBJ1-6
CDR3nt: TGTGCCAGCAGCCAAGGTTGGGACTTCTATTCACCCCTCCACTTT; CDR3aa: CASSQGWDFYSPLHF; d_gene: .; abundance: once; v_gene: TRBV3-1/TRBV3-2; j_gene: TRBJ1-6
CDR3nt: TGTGCCAGCAGCTTCGGAGGAGAGACCCAGTACTTC; CDR3aa: CASSFGGETQYF; d_gene: .; abundance: .; v_gene: TRBV5-8; j_gene: TRBJ2-5
CDR3nt: TGTGCCAGCAGTCTGGTAGGAGCCCCATCGAACACCGGGGAGCTGTTTTTT; CDR3aa: CASSLVGAPSNTGELFF; d_gene: .; abundance: .; v_gene: TRBV7-2; j_gene: TRBJ2-2